The next 29 T cell receptor beta chains were all read from a single sample in a study of OX40 agonist ivuxolimab in advanced cancers. This table comes from immunoSEQ multiplex PCR, and its TCRdb copy is limited to in-frame clones, with some not included. The sample includes 70,000 to 95,000 clones, 90% to 95% of them seen just once. The starting material was CD4+ or CD8+ T cells sorted from blood, obtained in a trial of the OX40 agonist ivuxolimab. Receptor source: an adult with an advanced solid tumor such as melanoma, head and neck, liver or kidney cancer.

The chain joins TRBV18 to TRBJ2-3; no reliable D call. V dropped 4 bases and J dropped 6 bases, with 8 bases sitting between them. Per the germline V gene, CDR1 is KGHSH and CDR2 is LQKENI. This CDR3 comprises 12 residues. The CDR3 nucleotides are TGTGCCAGCTCACTTCAGTCGGATACGCAGTATTTT. Translation: CASSLQSDTQYF.

The chain couples TRBV13 to TRBJ1-1; D call uncertain. The germline V gene has CDR1 PRHDT and CDR2 FYEKMQ (reference sequence). The CDR3 has 14 residues. V dropped 7 bases and J dropped 0 bases, with 12 bases sitting between them. The CDR3 bases are TGTGCCAGCATAGGGTCCGGGATGAACACTGAAGCTTTCTTT. It is translated as CASIGSGMNTEAFF.

This chain joins TRBV14 and TRBJ2-7; 8 bases are shared with TRBD1. Germline trimming cut 4 bases from V and 5 bases from J; bases unmatched to any gene: 1. The CDR3 sequence is 12 residues long. CDR1 is SGHDN, CDR2 FVKESK, per germline. The DNA of the CDR3 is TGTGCCAGCAGCCGGACAGGGAACGAGCAGTACTTC. Amino acid sequence: CASSRTGNEQYF.

This clone appeared once. The chain uses TRBV25-1 and TRBJ1-2; 7 bases map to TRBD1. Germline assignment: CDR1 MGHDK and CDR2 SYGVNS. The CDR3 consists of 13 residues. Unmatched junction bases numbered 4, after V lost 6 bases and J lost 3 bases. CDR3 amino acids: CASSGQDYYGYTF. CDR3 nucleotide sequence: TGTGCCAGCAGCGGACAGGATTACTATGGCTACACCTTC.

The J gene is TRBJ2-2, the V gene TRBV27; D remains ambiguous. The CDR3 runs 13 residues. The V end was cut by 3 bases, the J end by 2 bases, with 4 bases between. Germline V gene lookup returns CDR1 MNHEY and CDR2 SMNVEV (reference sequence). The CDR3 bases are TGTGCCAGCAGTTTCCCAAACACCGGGGAGCTGTTTTTT. It translates to CASSFPNTGELFF.

The chain carries TRBV27 and TRBJ2-7, with D possibly being TRBD2 (7 bases). The germline V and J ends were trimmed by 2 bases and 5 bases, with 10 bases remaining between them. CDR3 length: 13 amino acids. Germline CDR1 and CDR2: MNHEY and SMNVEV (reference sequence). The CDR3 DNA follows: TGTGCCAGCAGTTTAAGGGAGGGGGACGAGCAGTACTTC. Translating it yields CASSLREGDEQYF.

This CDR3 reads CASSPDWARETQYF. The CDR3 region has the DNA TGTGCCAGCAGCCCGGACTGGGCGAGAGAGACCCAGTACTTC. The chain links TRBV11-2 to TRBJ2-5; a weak D match, TRBD2 (5 bases). Germline V gene lookup returns CDR1 SGHAT and CDR2 FQNNGV. Trimming took off 5 bases at V and 4 bases at J, with 14 bases between the two ends. The CDR3 runs to 14 residues.

The chain carries TRBV6-1 and TRBJ1-2; D is unclear. CDR3 size: 13 residues. V dropped 6 bases and J dropped 8 bases, with 16 bases sitting between them. Germline V gene sequence: CDR1 MNHNS, CDR2 SASEGT. The DNA for the CDR3 is TGTGCCAGCAGGCCGGGCCACGGCCTCGGCTACACCTTC. Its translation is CASRPGHGLGYTF.

V and J are TRBV18 and TRBJ1-2; 12 bases are a match to TRBD1. The germline V gene encodes CDR1 KGHSH and CDR2 LQKENI. With V trimmed by 4 bases and J by 4 bases, 4 bases remained unmatched. This CDR3 is built from 15 residues. CDR3 coding DNA: TGTGCCAGCTCACTCGGGACAGGGGGCATCTATGGCTACACCTTC. Its protein product is CASSLGTGGIYGYTF.

This clone showed up just once. J is TRBJ2-5 and V is TRBV6-5; 9 positions match TRBD1. V lost 2 bases to trimming and J lost 5 bases; unmatched junction nucleotides: 6. The CDR3 sequence is 15 residues long. Per the germline V gene, CDR1 is MNHEY and CDR2 is SVGAGI. CDR3: CASSYPTGGVETQYF. In DNA, the CDR3 is TGTGCCAGCAGTTACCCGACAGGGGGTGTGGAGACCCAGTACTTC.

This chain links TRBV5-1 with TRBJ2-7; 9 bases fit TRBD2. Trimming at V came to 4 bases and at J to 6 bases, leaving 8 bases not matched to a gene. This CDR3 has 14 residues. Per germline, CDR1 SGHRS and CDR2 YFSETQ. As DNA, the CDR3 is TGCGCCAGCAGCCCCGGACTAGCGCAGTTCGAGCAGTACTTC. Translated, it gives CASSPGLAQFEQYF.

The J gene is TRBJ1-2, the V gene TRBV5-5; the D is unclear. V lost 4 bases to trimming and J lost 2 bases, with 6 bases between them. In germline, CDR1 is SGHKS, CDR2 YYEKEE (reference sequence). The CDR3 has 12 residues. The CDR3 nucleotides read TGTGCCAGCAGCGTGGGGAACTATGGCTACACCTTC. Residues: CASSVGNYGYTF.

The chain is built from TRBV5-1 and TRBJ1-2, with TRBD1 identical over 7 bases. The V gene's germline CDR1 is SGHRS and CDR2 YFSETQ. This CDR3 comprises 13 residues. V shed 8 bases and J 6 bases; nucleotides not matched to a gene: 10. The CDR3 is CASRAGTEDGYTF. CDR3 nucleotide sequence: TGCGCCAGTAGAGCCGGGACAGAAGATGGCTACACCTTC.

The rearrangement joins TRBV5-5 to TRBJ2-7, with D hard to call. Trimming shortened V by 0 bases and J by 2 bases, and 9 bases separated the two germline ends. The CDR3 runs to 14 residues. Germline V gives CDR1 SGHKS, CDR2 YYEKEE (reference sequence). The CDR3 sequence: CASSLAAGTYEQYF. The CDR3 DNA sequence: TGTGCCAGCAGCTTGGCAGCAGGAACCTACGAGCAGTACTTC.

The chain uses TRBV7-8 and TRBJ2-3; D ambiguous. This CDR3 is 13 amino acids long. Trimming took off 1 base at V and 5 bases at J, with 7 bases between the two ends. Germline CDR1 SGHVS, CDR2 FQNEAQ. In nucleotides, the CDR3 is TGTGCCAGCAGCTTAGTCCTAGTAGATACGCAGTATTTT. The encoded protein is CASSLVLVDTQYF.

The rearrangement links TRBV28 to TRBJ1-2; 8 nucleotides align to TRBD1. Germline assignment: CDR1 MDHEN and CDR2 SYDVKM. V dropped 4 bases and J dropped 12; count of bases not matched to a gene: 10. The CDR3 runs to 13 residues. The CDR3 loop reads CASSYTLQGGNTF. The CDR3 DNA follows: TGTGCCAGCAGTTACACCCTACAGGGGGGTAACACCTTC.

This chain joins TRBV5-4 and TRBJ2-5; 11 bases map to TRBD1. Germline V CDR1 and CDR2: SGHNT, YYREEE (reference sequence). Trimming cost V 4 bases and J 5 bases; bases outside gene matches: 4. The CDR3 is 14 residues long. As DNA, the CDR3 is TGTGCCAGCAGCGGACAGGGGGCCTCGGAGACCCAGTACTTC. Residues: CASSGQGASETQYF. The full variable domain, rest sourced from reference TRBV5-4 and TRBJ2-5, is ETGVTQSPTHLIKTRGQQVTLRCSSQSGHNTVSWYQQALGQGPQFIFQYYREEENGRGNFPPRFSGLQFPNYSSELNVNALELDDSALYLCASSGQGASETQYFGPGTRLLVL.

This clone was observed once. The chain has TRBV4-1 and TRBJ1-2; TRBD1 matches 8 bases. Germline trimming cut 0 bases from V and 3 bases from J; bases unmatched to any gene: 3. CDR1 is MGHRA, CDR2 YSYEKL, per germline. The CDR3 is 15 residues long. Written as DNA, the CDR3 is TGCGCCAGCAGCCAAGATTACAGGGGGGACTATGGCTACACCTTC. This gives the protein CASSQDYRGDYGYTF.

The chain joins TRBV11-1 to TRBJ1-4, with TRBD1 matching 7 bases. Germline V gene data show CDR1 as SGHAT and CDR2 as FQDESV (reference sequence). This CDR3 has 15 residues. The J segment lost 0 bases and the V segment lost 4 bases, leaving 2 bases of the junction unmatched. This CDR3 reads CASSSQGATNEKLFF. The CDR3 DNA sequence: TGTGCCAGCAGCTCCCAGGGGGCAACTAATGAAAAACTGTTTTTT.

The V and J genes are TRBV27 and TRBJ2-7, with a weak D call TRBD2 (6 bases). The CDR3 contains 16 residues. The V gene's germline CDR1 is MNHEY and CDR2 SMNVEV (reference sequence). V was shortened by 5 bases and J by 4 bases, with 21 bases between the two germline ends. CDR3 nucleotide sequence: TGTGCCAGCAGTACAATAGGACCGCCGGAGGGGTACGAGCAGTACTTC. Residues: CASSTIGPPEGYEQYF.

DNA for the CDR3: TGTGCCAGCCAGGAAAGCTCTGGGGCCAACGTCCTGACTTTC. It specifies CASQESSGANVLTF. The gene calls are TRBV2 and TRBJ2-6; no clear D. Per the germline V gene, CDR1 is SNHLY and CDR2 is FYNNEI. CDR3 length equals 14 residues. The ends were cut back, 8 bases at V and 0 bases at J, with 8 bases in the middle.

This chain connects TRBV18 to TRBJ2-3, with TRBD1 matching 9 bases. Germline CDR1 and CDR2: KGHSH and LQKENI. The CDR3 is 15 amino acids. V dropped 6 bases and J dropped 4; count of bases not matched to a gene: 8. The CDR3 here is CASSPIGTGSDTQYF. CDR3 sequence (DNA): TGTGCCAGCTCCCCCATCGGGACAGGGTCAGATACGCAGTATTTT.

The V and J genes are TRBV9 and TRBJ2-1; 7 nucleotides line up with TRBD2. The V and J ends lost 2 bases and 9 bases, in that order; junction bases with no gene match: 11. The CDR3 contains 15 residues. Germline values: CDR1 SGDLS, CDR2 YYNGEE. As DNA, the CDR3 is TGTGCCAGCAGCGTTAGCGGGTTACCCGGGGGTGAGCAGTTCTTC. Translating gives CASSVSGLPGGEQFF.

This clone was recorded only once. This chain links TRBV5-4 with TRBJ1-5; D may be TRBD1 (5 bases). CDR3 size: 16 residues. From germline, CDR1 is SGHNT and CDR2 YYREEE (reference sequence). The V end was cut by 0 bases, the J end by 9 bases, with 19 bases between. CDR3 coding DNA: TGTGCCAGCAGCTTGGGACCGGGGACGGCGCAGGGGCCCCAGCATTTT. Translation gives CASSLGPGTAQGPQHF.

As for this clone: Other DNA sequences from this sample encode an identical CDR3 as well. The chain employs TRBV30 and TRBJ2-7; 7 bases fit TRBD2. CDR1 and CDR2 from the germline V gene are GTSNPN and SVGIG (reference sequence). The CDR3 has 12 residues. V was pared by 2 bases and J by 3 bases, with 1 base of the junction left unmatched. The CDR3 nucleotides read TGTGCCTGGAGTCGGGGGGACTACGAGCAGTACTTC. It specifies CAWSRGDYEQYF.

V is TRBV6-5 and J is TRBJ1-2; maybe TRBD1 (6 bases). Germline V gene data show CDR1 as MNHEY and CDR2 as SVGAGI. V dropped 3 bases and J dropped 0 bases, with 11 bases sitting between them. The CDR3 runs to 15 residues. CDR3 in DNA: TGTGCCAGCAGTTATGCCCGGACAGCTAACTATGGCTACACCTTC. It codes for CASSYARTANYGYTF.

The V call is TRBV6-6, the J call TRBJ2-7; TRBD2 agrees at 14 bases. J was trimmed by 3 bases and V by 2 bases; bases with no gene match: 0. The length of the CDR3 is 15 residues. The germline V gene encodes CDR1 MNHNY and CDR2 SVGAGI (reference sequence). CDR3 nucleotide sequence: TGTGCCAGCAGTTACGGACTAGCGGGGGGCTACGAGCAGTACTTC. This sequence encodes CASSYGLAGGYEQYF.

As DNA, the CDR3 is TGCGCCAGCGCAAAACAGGGGGGAATGAACACTGAAGCTTTCTTT. It is translated as CASAKQGGMNTEAFF. The chain employs TRBV5-1 and TRBJ1-1; 8 bases line up with TRBD1. Unmatched junction bases numbered 8, after V lost 7 bases and J lost 0 bases. CDR3 size: 15 residues. From germline, CDR1 is SGHRS and CDR2 YFSETQ. The full variable domain, rest sourced from reference TRBV5-1 and TRBJ1-1, is KAGVTQTPRYLIKTRGQQVTLSCSPISGHRSVSWYQQTPGQGLQFLFEYFSETQRNKGNFPGRFSGRQFSNSRSEMNVSTLELGDSALYLCASAKQGGMNTEAFFGQGTRLTVV.

This sequence joins TRBV7-8 and TRBJ2-1, with D uncertain. Germline V gene lookup returns CDR1 SGHVS and CDR2 FQNEAQ. The CDR3 sequence is 14 residues long. The V end was cut by 5 bases, the J end by 1 base, with 9 bases between. The CDR3 loop is CASSPSWSYNEQFF. The CDR3 nucleotides are TGTGCCAGCAGCCCTAGTTGGTCCTACAATGAGCAGTTCTTC.